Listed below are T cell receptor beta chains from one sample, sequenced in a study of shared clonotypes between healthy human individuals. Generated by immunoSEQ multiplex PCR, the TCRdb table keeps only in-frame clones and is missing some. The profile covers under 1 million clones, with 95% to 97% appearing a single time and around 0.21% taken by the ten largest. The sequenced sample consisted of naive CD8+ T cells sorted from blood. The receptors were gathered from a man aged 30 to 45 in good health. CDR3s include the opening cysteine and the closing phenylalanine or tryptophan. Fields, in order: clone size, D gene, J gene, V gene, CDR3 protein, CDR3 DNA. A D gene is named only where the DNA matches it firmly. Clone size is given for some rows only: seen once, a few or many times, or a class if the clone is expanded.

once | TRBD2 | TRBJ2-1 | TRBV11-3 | CASSSRTSGTYNEQFF | TGTGCCAGCAGCTCGAGGACTAGCGGGACGTACAATGAGCAGTTCTTC
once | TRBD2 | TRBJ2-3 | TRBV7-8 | CASSLYSTSGYTDTQYF | TGTGCCAGCAGCCTATACTCTACTAGCGGGTACACAGATACGCAGTATTTT
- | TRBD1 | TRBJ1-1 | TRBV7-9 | CASSVSPGQGRNTEAFF | TGTGCCAGCAGCGTTAGCCCGGGACAGGGAAGGAACACTGAAGCTTTCTTT
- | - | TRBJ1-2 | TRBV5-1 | CASSFGQYYGYTF | TGCGCCAGCAGCTTCGGACAGTACTATGGCTACACCTTC
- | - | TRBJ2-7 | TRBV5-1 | CASSISPASHEQYF | TGCGCCAGCAGCATATCCCCAGCGAGCCACGAGCAGTACTTC
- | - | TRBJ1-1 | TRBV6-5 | CASSPSGQINTEAFF | TGTGCCAGCAGTCCAAGCGGACAGATTAACACTGAAGCTTTCTTT
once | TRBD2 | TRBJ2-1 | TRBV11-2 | CASSSPGTNPYNEQFF | TGTGCCAGCAGCTCACCCGGGACTAACCCCTACAATGAGCAGTTCTTC
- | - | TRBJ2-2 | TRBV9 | CASSGDSYGELFF | TGTGCCAGCAGCGGGGACTCCTACGGGGAGCTGTTTTTT
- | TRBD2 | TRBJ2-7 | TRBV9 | CASSVGGGTYEQYF | TGTGCCAGCAGCGTAGGCGGGGGGACCTACGAGCAGTACTTC
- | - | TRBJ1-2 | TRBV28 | CASSFVGTNYGYTF | TGTGCCAGCAGTTTTGTCGGAACTAACTATGGCTACACCTTC
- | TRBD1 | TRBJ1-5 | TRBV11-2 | CASSLSPDRDQPQHF | TGTGCCAGCAGCCTTTCTCCGGACAGGGATCAGCCCCAGCATTTT